This TCR beta chain was captured by sequencing in a study of tumor-infiltrating lymphocytes in primary liver carcinoma. Study in general: Aged between 30 and 69 years, the patients were men and women.

TCR beta cDNA was reverse-transcribed from roughly 0.45 ug of total RNA. The reaction used a constant-region primer and ProtoScript II reverse transcriptase. A slightly modified ARM-PCR protocol with three nested multiplex PCR rounds produced these TCR beta libraries. Primers for the first two PCR rounds were TRBV1-TRBV30 forward primers and a C-beta reverse primer (roughly 9 cycles per round). MiXCR, run by TCRdb on the multiplex PCR reads, gives a single entry per CDR3 protein. Of about 54,000 distinct CDR3 sequences in the sample, around three quarters are singletons; the top ten hold under 30%. This clonotype was found many times. Antigen specificity is unknown. This CDR3 spans 15 amino acids. V was clipped by 5 bases and J by 4 bases; unmatched bases: 7. CDR1 and CDR2 (germline): ENHRY, SYGVKD. The roughly 20-34 mg bulk tissue piece was not sorted before simultaneous RNA and DNA extraction. Study outcomes and limitations: It was in tumors, not blood, that the top-250-clone fraction was significantly higher (p = 0.039).

This rearrangement joins TRBV10-3 to TRBJ2-1, with TRBD2 identical over 8 bases. Sequenced material: liver tumor tissue from sampling region 2. Described subset: tumor region T2, inferior pole. The receptor's source is a man in his forties with primary liver carcinoma and hepatitis B virus infection. CDR3 DNA sequence: TGTGCCATCAGTTCAGCGGGAGAGGGGTACAATGAGCAGTTCTTC. The encoded protein is CAISSAGEGYNEQFF.